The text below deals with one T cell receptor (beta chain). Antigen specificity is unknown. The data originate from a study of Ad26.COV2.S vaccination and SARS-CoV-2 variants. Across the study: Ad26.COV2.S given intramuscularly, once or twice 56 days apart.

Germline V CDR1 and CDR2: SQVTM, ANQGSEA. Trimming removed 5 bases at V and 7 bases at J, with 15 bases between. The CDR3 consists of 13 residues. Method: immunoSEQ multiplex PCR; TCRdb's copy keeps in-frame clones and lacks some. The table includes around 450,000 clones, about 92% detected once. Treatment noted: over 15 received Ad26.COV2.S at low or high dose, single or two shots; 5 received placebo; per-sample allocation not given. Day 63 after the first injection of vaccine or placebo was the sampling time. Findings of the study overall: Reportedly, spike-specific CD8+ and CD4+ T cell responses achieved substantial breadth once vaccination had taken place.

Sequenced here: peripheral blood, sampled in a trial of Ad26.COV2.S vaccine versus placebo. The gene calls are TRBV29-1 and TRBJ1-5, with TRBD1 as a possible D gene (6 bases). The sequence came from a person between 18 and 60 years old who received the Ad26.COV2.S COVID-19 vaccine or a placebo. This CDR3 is CSVREQGGQPQHF. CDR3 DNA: TGCAGCGTTAGAGAACAGGGTGGGCAGCCCCAGCATTTT.